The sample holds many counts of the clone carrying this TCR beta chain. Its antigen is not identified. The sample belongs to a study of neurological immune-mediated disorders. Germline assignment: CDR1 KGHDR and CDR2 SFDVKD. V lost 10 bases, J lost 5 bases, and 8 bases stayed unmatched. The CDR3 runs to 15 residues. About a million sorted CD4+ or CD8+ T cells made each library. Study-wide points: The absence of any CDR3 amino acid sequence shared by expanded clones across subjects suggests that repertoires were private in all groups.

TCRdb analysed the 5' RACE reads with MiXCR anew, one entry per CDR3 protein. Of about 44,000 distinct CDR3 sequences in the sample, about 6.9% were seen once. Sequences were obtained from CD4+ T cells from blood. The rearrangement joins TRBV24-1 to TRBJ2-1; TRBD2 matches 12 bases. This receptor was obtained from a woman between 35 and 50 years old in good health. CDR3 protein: CATGLAGLPDNEQFF. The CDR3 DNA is TGTGCCACGGGACTAGCGGGCCTTCCGGACAATGAGCAGTTCTTC.